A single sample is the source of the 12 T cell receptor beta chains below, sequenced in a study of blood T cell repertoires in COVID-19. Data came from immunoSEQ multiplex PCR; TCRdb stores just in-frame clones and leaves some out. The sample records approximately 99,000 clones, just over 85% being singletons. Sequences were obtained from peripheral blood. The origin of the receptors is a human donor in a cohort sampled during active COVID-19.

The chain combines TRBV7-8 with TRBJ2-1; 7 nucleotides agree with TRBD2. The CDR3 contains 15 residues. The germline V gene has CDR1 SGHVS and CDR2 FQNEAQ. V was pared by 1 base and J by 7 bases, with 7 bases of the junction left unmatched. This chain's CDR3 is CASSLGGTNRNEQFF. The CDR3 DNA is TGTGCCAGCAGCTTAGGTGGGACTAACCGTAATGAGCAGTTCTTC.

In DNA form, the CDR3 reads TGTGCCAGCAGCTTGCCCGGGACAGGGACCTACGAGCAGTACTTC. As protein: CASSLPGTGTYEQYF. The chain couples TRBV7-9 to TRBJ2-7, with 9 bases fitting TRBD1. Looked up from germline, CDR1 is SEHNR and CDR2 is FQNEAQ (reference sequence). The CDR3 spans 15 residues. The ends lost 3 bases at V and 2 bases at J; junction bases unmatched: 5.

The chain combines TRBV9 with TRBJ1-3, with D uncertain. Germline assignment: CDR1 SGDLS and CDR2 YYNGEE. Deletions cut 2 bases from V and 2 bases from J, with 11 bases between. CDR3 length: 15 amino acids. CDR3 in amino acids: CASSVSLGPGNTIYF. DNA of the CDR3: TGTGCCAGCAGCGTGTCCCTAGGCCCTGGAAACACCATATATTTT.

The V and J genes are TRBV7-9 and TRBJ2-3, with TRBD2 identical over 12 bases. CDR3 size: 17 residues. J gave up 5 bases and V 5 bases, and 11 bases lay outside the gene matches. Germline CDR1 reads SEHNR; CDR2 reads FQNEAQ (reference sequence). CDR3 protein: CASSHLTSGSSEDTQYF. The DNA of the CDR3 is TGTGCCAGCAGCCACCTGACTAGCGGGAGTTCTGAAGATACGCAGTATTTT.

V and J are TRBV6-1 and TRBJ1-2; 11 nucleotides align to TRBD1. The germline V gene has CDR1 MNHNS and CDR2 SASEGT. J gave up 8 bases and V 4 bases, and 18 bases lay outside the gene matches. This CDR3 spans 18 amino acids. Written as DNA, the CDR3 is TGTGCCAGCAGTGCGCGCCCCGCGGGAGGACAGGGGGCGTTCGGCTACACCTTC. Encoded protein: CASSARPAGGQGAFGYTF.

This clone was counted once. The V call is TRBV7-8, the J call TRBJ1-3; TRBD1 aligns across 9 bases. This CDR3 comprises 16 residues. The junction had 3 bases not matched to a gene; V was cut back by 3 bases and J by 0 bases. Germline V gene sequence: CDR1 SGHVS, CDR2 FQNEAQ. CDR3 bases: TGTGCCAGCAGCTTGGACAGGGGCGTCTCTGGAAACACCATATATTTT. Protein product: CASSLDRGVSGNTIYF.

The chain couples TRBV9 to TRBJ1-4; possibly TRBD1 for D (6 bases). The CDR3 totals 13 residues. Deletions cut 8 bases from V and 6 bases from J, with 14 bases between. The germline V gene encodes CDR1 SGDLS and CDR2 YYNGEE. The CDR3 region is CASSPRGDEKLFF. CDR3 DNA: TGTGCCAGTTCCCCCAGGGGCGATGAAAAACTGTTTTTT.

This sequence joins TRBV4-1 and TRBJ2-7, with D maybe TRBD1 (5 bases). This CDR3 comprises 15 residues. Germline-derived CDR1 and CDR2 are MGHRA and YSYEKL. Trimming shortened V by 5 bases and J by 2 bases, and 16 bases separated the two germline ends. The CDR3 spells CASSSPGRATYEQYF. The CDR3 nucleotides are TGCGCCAGCAGCAGCCCGGGCAGGGCCACCTACGAGCAGTACTTC.

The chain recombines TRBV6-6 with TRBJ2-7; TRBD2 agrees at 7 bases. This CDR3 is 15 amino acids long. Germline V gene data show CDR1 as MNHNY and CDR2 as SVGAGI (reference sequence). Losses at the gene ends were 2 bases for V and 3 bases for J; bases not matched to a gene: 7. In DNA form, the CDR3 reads TGTGCCAGCAGTTACCCGAGGGCGGGGGACTACGAGCAGTACTTC. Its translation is CASSYPRAGDYEQYF.

In DNA form, the CDR3 reads TGTGCCAGCAGGGGGACAGGCGGCAACATTCAGTACTTC. This codes for CASRGTGGNIQYF. This chain joins TRBV2 and TRBJ2-4; 8 bases line up with TRBD1. Trimming cost V 6 bases and J 7 bases; bases outside gene matches: 5. CDR3 length: 13 residues. Germline-derived CDR1 and CDR2 are SNHLY and FYNNEI.

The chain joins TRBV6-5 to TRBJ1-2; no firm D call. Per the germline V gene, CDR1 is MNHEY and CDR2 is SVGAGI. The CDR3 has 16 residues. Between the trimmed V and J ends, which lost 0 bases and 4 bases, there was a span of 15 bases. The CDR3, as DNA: TGTGCCAGCAGTTACTCGAAACAAGTGTTTATCTATGGCTACACCTTC. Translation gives CASSYSKQVFIYGYTF.

As DNA, the CDR3 is TGTGCCAGCAGTGCCTCCTCCGGGGGTACGCAGTATTTT. Translating gives CASSASSGGTQYF. The rearrangement links TRBV2 to TRBJ2-3; tentatively, D is TRBD2 (6 bases). Germline CDR1 reads SNHLY; CDR2 reads FYNNEI. CDR3 length: 13 amino acids. The ends were cut back, 4 bases at V and 8 bases at J, with 13 bases in the middle.